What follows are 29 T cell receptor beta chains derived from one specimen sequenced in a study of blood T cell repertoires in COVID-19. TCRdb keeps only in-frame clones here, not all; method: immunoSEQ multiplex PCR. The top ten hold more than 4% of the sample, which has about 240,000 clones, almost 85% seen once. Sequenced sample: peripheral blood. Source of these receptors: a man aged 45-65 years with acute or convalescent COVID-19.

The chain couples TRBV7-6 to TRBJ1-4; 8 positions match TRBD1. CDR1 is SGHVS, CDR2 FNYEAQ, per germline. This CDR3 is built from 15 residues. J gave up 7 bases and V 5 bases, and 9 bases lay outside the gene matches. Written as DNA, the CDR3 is TGTGCCAGCAGCCTAAACAGGGGGTTCGGTGAAAAACTGTTTTTT. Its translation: CASSLNRGFGEKLFF.

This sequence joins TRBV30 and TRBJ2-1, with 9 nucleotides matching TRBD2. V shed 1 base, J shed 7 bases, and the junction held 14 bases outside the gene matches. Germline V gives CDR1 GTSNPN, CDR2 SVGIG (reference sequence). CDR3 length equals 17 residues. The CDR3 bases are TGTGCCTGGAGTGCACTTTCTAGCGGGACACGAAAAAATGAGCAGTTCTTC. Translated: CAWSALSSGTRKNEQFF.

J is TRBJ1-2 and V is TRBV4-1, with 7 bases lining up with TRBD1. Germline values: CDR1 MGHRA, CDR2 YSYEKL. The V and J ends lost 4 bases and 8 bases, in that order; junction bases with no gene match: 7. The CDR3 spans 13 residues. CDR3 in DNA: TGCGCCAGCAGCCCGGGACAGAATTTGGGCTACACCTTC. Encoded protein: CASSPGQNLGYTF.

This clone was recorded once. The CDR3 region is CASSVASGQSTTEQYF. In DNA, the CDR3 is TGTGCCAGCAGCGTAGCCTCGGGACAGAGTACGACCGAGCAGTACTTC. This chain connects TRBV9 to TRBJ2-7; 7 bases map to TRBD1. Germline CDR1 and CDR2: SGDLS and YYNGEE. The CDR3 has 16 amino acids. Trimming at V came to 0 bases and at J to 6 bases, leaving 12 bases not matched to a gene.

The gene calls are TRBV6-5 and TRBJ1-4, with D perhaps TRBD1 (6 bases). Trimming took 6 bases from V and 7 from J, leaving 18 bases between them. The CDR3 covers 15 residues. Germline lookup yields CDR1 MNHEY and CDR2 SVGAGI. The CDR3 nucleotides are TGTGCCAGCAGACTAGGCGACAGGTCGGGTGAAAAACTGTTTTTT. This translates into CASRLGDRSGEKLFF.

CDR3: CASSPLGQFSYEQYF. CDR3 in DNA: TGTGCCAGCAGCCCACTAGGACAGTTCTCCTACGAGCAGTACTTC. The V and J genes are TRBV7-9 and TRBJ2-7; D may be TRBD1 (6 bases). The V and J ends lost 5 bases and 0 bases respectively, with 14 bases between them. The CDR3 runs to 15 residues. Germline assignment: CDR1 SEHNR and CDR2 FQNEAQ (reference sequence).

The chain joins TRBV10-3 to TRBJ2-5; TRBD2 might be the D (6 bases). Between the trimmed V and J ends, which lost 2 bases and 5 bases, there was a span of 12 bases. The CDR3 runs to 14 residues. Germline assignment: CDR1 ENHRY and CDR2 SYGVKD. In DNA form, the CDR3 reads TGTGCCATCAGTGAGGGCGGGGAGAGGGAGACCCAGTACTTC. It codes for CAISEGGERETQYF.

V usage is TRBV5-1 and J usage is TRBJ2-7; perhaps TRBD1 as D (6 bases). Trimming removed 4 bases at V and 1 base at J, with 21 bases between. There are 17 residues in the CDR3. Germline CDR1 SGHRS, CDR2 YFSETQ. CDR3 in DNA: TGCGCCAGCAGCCCGGAAGGACAGCGCAAACCTTCCTACGAGCAGTACTTC. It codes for CASSPEGQRKPSYEQYF.

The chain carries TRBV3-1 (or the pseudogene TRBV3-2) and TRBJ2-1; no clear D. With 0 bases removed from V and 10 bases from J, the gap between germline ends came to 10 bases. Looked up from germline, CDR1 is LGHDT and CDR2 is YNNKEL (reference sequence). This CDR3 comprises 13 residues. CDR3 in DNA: TGTGCCAGCAGCCAAGAACAACCCCGAGAGCAGTTCTTC. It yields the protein CASSQEQPREQFF.

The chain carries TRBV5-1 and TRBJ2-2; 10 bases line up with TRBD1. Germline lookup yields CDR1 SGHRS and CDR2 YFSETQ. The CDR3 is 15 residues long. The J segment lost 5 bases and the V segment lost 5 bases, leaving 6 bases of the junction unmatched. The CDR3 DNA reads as TGCGCCAGCAGAGAACGGACAGGGGGGACCGGGGAGCTGTTTTTT. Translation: CASRERTGGTGELFF. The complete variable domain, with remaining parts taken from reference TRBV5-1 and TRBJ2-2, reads KAGVTQTPRYLIKTRGQQVTLSCSPISGHRSVSWYQQTPGQGLQFLFEYFSETQRNKGNFPGRFSGRQFSNSRSEMNVSTLELGDSALYLCASRERTGGTGELFFGEGSRLTVL.

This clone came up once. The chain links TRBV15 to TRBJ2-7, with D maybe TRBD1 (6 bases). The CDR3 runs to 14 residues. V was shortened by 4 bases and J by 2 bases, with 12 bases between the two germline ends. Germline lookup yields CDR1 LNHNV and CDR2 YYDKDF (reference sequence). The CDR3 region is CATSNQGRTYEQYF. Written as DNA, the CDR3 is TGTGCCACCAGCAATCAGGGGAGAACCTACGAGCAGTACTTC. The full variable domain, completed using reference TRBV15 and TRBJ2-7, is DAMVIQNPRYQVTQFGKPVTLSCSQTLNHNVMYWYQQKSSQAPKLLFHYYDKDFNNEADTPDNFQSRRPNTSFCFLDIRSPGLGDTAMYLCATSNQGRTYEQYFGPGTRLTVT.

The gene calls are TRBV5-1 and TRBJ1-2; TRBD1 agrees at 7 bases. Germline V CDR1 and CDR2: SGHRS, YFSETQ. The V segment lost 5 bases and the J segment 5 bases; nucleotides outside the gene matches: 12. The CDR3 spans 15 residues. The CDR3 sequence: CASRSFTGDVYGYTF. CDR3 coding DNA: TGCGCCAGCAGGAGTTTCACAGGGGATGTGTATGGCTACACCTTC. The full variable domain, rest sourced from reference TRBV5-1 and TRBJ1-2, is KAGVTQTPRYLIKTRGQQVTLSCSPISGHRSVSWYQQTPGQGLQFLFEYFSETQRNKGNFPGRFSGRQFSNSRSEMNVSTLELGDSALYLCASRSFTGDVYGYTFGSGTRLTVV.

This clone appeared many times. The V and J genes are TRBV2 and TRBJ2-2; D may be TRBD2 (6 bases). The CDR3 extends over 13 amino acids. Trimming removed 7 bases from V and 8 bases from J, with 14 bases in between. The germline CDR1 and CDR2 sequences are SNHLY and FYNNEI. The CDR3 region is CASTDLGGGELFF. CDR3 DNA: TGTGCCAGCACTGACCTCGGGGGTGGGGAGCTGTTTTTT.

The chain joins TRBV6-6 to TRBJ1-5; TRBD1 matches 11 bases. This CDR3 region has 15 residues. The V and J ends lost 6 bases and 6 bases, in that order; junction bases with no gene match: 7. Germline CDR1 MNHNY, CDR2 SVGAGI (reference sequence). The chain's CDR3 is CASRPGQGVSQPQHF. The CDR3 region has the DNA TGTGCCAGCAGACCGGGACAGGGGGTGAGTCAGCCCCAGCATTTT.

The DNA of the CDR3 is TGTGCCAGCAGCTTACTCGGGGACTACTCTGGGGCCAACGTCCTGACTTTC. Protein: CASSLLGDYSGANVLTF. The V gene is TRBV7-9, the J gene TRBJ2-6; TRBD2 matches 7 bases. Trimming cost V 2 bases and J 0 bases; bases outside gene matches: 4. CDR3 size: 17 residues. Germline-derived CDR1 and CDR2 are SEHNR and FQNEAQ (reference sequence).

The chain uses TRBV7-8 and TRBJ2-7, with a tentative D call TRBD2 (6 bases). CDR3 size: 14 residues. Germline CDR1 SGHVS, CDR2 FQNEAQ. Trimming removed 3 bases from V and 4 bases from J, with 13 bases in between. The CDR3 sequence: CASSLVEEGYEQYF. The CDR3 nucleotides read TGTGCCAGCAGCTTGGTGGAGGAGGGATACGAGCAGTACTTC.

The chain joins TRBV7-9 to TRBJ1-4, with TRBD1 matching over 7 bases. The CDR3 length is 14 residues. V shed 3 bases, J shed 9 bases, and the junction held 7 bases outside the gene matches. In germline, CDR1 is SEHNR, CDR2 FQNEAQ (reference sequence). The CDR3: CASSLELGQQKLFF. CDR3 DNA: TGTGCCAGCAGCTTGGAGTTGGGACAGCAAAAACTGTTTTTT.

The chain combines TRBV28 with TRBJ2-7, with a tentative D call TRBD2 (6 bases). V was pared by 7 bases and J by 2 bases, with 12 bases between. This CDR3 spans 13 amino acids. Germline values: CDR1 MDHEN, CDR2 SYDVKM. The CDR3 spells CASTLPGAYEQYF. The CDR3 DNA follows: TGTGCCAGCACCCTTCCGGGAGCCTACGAGCAGTACTTC.

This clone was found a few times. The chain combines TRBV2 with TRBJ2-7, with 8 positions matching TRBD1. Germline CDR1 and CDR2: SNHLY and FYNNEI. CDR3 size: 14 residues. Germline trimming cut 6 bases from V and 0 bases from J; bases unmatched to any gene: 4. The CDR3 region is CASRSDRASYEQYF. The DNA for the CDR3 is TGTGCCAGCAGATCGGACAGGGCCTCCTACGAGCAGTACTTC.

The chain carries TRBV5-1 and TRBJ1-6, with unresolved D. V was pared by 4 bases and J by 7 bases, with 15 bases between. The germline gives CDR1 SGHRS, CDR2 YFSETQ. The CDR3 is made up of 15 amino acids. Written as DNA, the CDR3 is TGCGCCAGCAGCCCGTCTGCGGGGTTAAATTCACCCCTCCACTTT. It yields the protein CASSPSAGLNSPLHF.

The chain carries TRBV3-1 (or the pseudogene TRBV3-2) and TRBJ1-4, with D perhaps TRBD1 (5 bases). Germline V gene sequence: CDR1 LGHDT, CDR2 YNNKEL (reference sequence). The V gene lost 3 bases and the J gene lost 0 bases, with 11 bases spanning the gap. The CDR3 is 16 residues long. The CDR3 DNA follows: TGTGCCAGCAGCCAGGGGGGTCTTACAACTAATGAAAAACTGTTTTTT. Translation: CASSQGGLTTNEKLFF.

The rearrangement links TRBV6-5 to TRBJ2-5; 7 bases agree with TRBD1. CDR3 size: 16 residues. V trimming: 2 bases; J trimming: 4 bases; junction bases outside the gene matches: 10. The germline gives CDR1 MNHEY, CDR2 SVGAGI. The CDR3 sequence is CASSYTGTVEGETQYF. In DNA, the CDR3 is TGTGCCAGCAGTTACACCGGGACAGTAGAGGGAGAGACCCAGTACTTC.

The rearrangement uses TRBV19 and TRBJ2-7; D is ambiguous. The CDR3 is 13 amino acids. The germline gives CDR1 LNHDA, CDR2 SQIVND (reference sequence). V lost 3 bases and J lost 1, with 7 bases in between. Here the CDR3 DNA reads TGTGCCAGTAGTATGGCCAGTTCCTACGAGCAGTACTTC. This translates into CASSMASSYEQYF.

CDR3 sequence (DNA): TGTGCCAGCAGTGCCCGACCAGCGGGAGGCCTACTCCAAGAGACCCAGTACTTC. This codes for CASSARPAGGLLQETQYF. This chain uses TRBV6-1 with TRBJ2-5; 9 nucleotides line up with TRBD2. Germline V gene lookup returns CDR1 MNHNS and CDR2 SASEGT. V dropped 4 bases and J dropped 1; count of bases not matched to a gene: 13. This CDR3 comprises 18 residues.

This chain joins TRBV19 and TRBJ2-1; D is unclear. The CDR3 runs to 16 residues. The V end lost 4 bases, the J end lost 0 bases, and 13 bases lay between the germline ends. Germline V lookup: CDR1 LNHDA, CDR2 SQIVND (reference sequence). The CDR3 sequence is CASSKTPRSSYNEQFF. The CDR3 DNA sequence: TGTGCCAGTAGTAAGACTCCGAGAAGCTCCTACAATGAGCAGTTCTTC.

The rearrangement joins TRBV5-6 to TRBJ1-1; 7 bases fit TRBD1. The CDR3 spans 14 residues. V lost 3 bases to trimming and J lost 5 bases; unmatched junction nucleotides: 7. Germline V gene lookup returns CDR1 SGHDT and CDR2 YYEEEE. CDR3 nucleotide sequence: TGTGCCAGCAGCTCAGGGGGTTTACGGACTGAAGCTTTCTTT. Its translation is CASSSGGLRTEAFF.

The CDR3 coding sequence is TGTGCCTGGACAGGGGAGAGACAAGAGACCCAGTACTTC. It encodes CAWTGERQETQYF. V usage is TRBV30 and J usage is TRBJ2-5, with D perhaps TRBD1 (6 bases). The germline V gene encodes CDR1 GTSNPN and CDR2 SVGIG (reference sequence). The CDR3 runs 13 residues. The V gene lost 4 bases and the J gene lost 2 bases, with 11 bases spanning the gap.

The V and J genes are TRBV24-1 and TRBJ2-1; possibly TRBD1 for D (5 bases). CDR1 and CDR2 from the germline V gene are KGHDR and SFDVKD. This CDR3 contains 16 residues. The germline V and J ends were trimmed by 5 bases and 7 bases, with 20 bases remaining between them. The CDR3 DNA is TGTGCCACCAGTGCCATTTCAGGGCGCGGTAGGAATGAGCAGTTCTTC. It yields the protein CATSAISGRGRNEQFF.

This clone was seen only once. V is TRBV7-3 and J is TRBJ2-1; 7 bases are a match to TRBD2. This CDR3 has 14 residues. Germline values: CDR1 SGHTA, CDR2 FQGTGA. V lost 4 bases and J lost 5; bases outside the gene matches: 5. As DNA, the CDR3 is TGTGCCAGCAGCTCCCCCGGGGGGAACAATGAGCAGTTCTTC. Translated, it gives CASSSPGGNNEQFF.